Below, 23 T cell receptor beta chains from the same sample are listed, as sequenced in a study of T-cell memory formation after mild COVID-19. TCRdb reprocessed the 5' RACE reads with MiXCR, giving one entry per CDR3 protein. Of about 560,000 distinct CDR3 sequences in the sample, about 20% were seen once. Material: PBMCs or a T cell subset sorted from them (not recorded which). These receptors came from an adult woman who had mild COVID-19 (a few samples of this study predate the infection). Cell type and time point are not known.

The chain couples TRBV20-1 to TRBJ1-1; a possible D gene is TRBD1 (5 bases). Trimming pared 3 bases from V and 3 bases from J, leaving 14 bases between. Germline V gene lookup returns CDR1 DFQATT and CDR2 SNEGSKA (reference sequence). The CDR3 has 14 residues. Here the CDR3 DNA reads TGCAGTGCTAGTGGGGCAGAAGACTACACTGAAGCTTTCTTT. This translates into CSASGAEDYTEAFF.

The V and J genes are TRBV6-6 and TRBJ2-1; 7 positions agree with TRBD1. The CDR3 is made up of 13 amino acids. The germline gives CDR1 MNHNY, CDR2 SVGAGI (reference sequence). V was clipped by 0 bases and J by 10 bases; unmatched bases: 3. The DNA of the CDR3 is TGTGCCAGCAGTTACTCCGGACAGGCGGAGCAGTTCTTC. Its protein product is CASSYSGQAEQFF.

The chain employs TRBV19 and TRBJ2-2; 14 nucleotides align to TRBD2. The trim removed 6 bases at V and 4 bases at J, leaving 4 bases unmatched. Germline V lookup: CDR1 LNHDA, CDR2 SQIVND (reference sequence). The CDR3 covers 16 residues. CDR3 DNA sequence: TGTGCCAGTAGGCGGACTAGCGGGGGGACCACCGGGGAGCTGTTTTTT. It specifies CASRRTSGGTTGELFF.

J is TRBJ1-6 and V is TRBV6-6, with 7 bases lining up with TRBD1. The germline gives CDR1 MNHNY, CDR2 SVGAGI (reference sequence). This CDR3 spans 15 amino acids. V dropped 9 bases and J dropped 7; count of bases not matched to a gene: 12. The CDR3 DNA sequence: TGTGCCAGTTCCCAGGGGGTTACCAGGAATTCACCCCTCCACTTT. Translated, it gives CASSQGVTRNSPLHF.

This clonotype was recorded a few times. The J gene is TRBJ2-1, the V gene TRBV7-9, with 8 bases identical to TRBD1. The germline CDR1 and CDR2 sequences are SEHNR and FQNEAQ (reference sequence). This CDR3 has 13 amino acids. The trim removed 10 bases at V and 5 bases at J, leaving 7 bases unmatched. The CDR3 loop reads CATGDRLNNEQFF. Written as DNA, the CDR3 is TGTGCCACAGGGGACAGGTTGAACAATGAGCAGTTCTTC. The whole variable domain, filled in from reference TRBV7-9 and TRBJ2-1, reads DTGVSQNPRHKITKRGQNVTFRCDPISEHNRLYWYRQTLGQGPEFLTYFQNEAQLEKSRLLSDRFSAERPKGSFSTLEIQRTEQGDSAMYLCATGDRLNNEQFFGPGTRLTVL.

There are many counts of this clonotype. This chain links TRBV24-1 with TRBJ2-1; 8 bases are a match to TRBD2. The CDR3 has 15 amino acids. Germline V CDR1 and CDR2: KGHDR, SFDVKD. V was pared by 4 bases and J by 6 bases, with 7 bases of the junction left unmatched. CDR3 loop: CATSDPGLGANEQFF. As DNA, the CDR3 is TGTGCCACCAGTGACCCGGGACTAGGGGCCAATGAGCAGTTCTTC.

V gene TRBV25-1 combines with J gene TRBJ1-5; D gene uncertain. Germline lookup yields CDR1 MGHDK and CDR2 SYGVNS. The CDR3 consists of 19 residues. Trimming shortened V by 3 bases and J by 0 bases, and 21 bases separated the two germline ends. CDR3: CASSDGGAVGSNSNQPQHF. The CDR3, as DNA: TGTGCCAGCAGTGATGGAGGTGCAGTAGGATCTAATAGCAATCAGCCCCAGCATTTT. Variable domain in full (rest from reference TRBV25-1 and TRBJ1-5): EADIYQTPRYLVIGTGKKITLECSQTMGHDKMYWYQQDPGMELHLIHYSYGVNSTEKGDLSSESTVSRIRTEHFPLTLESARPSHTSQYLCASSDGGAVGSNSNQPQHFGDGTRLSIL.

The chain joins TRBV4-3 to TRBJ1-4; maybe TRBD1 (6 bases). This CDR3 region has 15 residues. Per germline, CDR1 LGHNA and CDR2 YSLEER. Trimming took 5 bases from V and 5 from J, leaving 15 bases between them. CDR3 nucleotide sequence: TGCGCCAGCAGCGGATGGGGGGGCACGAATGAAAAACTGTTTTTT. Protein product: CASSGWGGTNEKLFF.

The table lists this clonotype with many counts. The chain carries TRBV5-1 and TRBJ2-4, with a possible D match to TRBD1 (6 bases). Trimming took 4 bases from V and 5 from J, leaving 19 bases between them. This CDR3 region has 16 residues. Germline loops: CDR1 SGHRS, CDR2 YFSETQ. This CDR3 reads CASSLGQPAGENIQYF. CDR3 coding DNA: TGCGCCAGCAGCCTGGGACAACCTGCGGGCGAAAACATTCAGTACTTC. Filled out from reference TRBV5-1 and TRBJ2-4, the complete variable domain reads KAGVTQTPRYLIKTRGQQVTLSCSPISGHRSVSWYQQTPGQGLQFLFEYFSETQRNKGNFPGRFSGRQFSNSRSEMNVSTLELGDSALYLCASSLGQPAGENIQYFGAGTRLSVL.

This clonotype was found a few times. The J gene is TRBJ2-7, the V gene TRBV4-1, with D perhaps given as TRBD1 or TRBD2 (6 bases each). Germline loops: CDR1 MGHRA, CDR2 YSYEKL. This CDR3 spans 18 amino acids. V lost 0 bases to trimming and J lost 3 bases, with 21 bases between them. Here the CDR3 DNA reads TGCGCCAGCAGCCAAGATTGGGGCGGTGGGGGGCTCCTCTACGAGCAGTACTTC. It codes for CASSQDWGGGGLLYEQYF.

This chain links TRBV6-6 with TRBJ1-1; 9 nucleotides match TRBD1. Germline lookup yields CDR1 MNHNY and CDR2 SVGAGI (reference sequence). V lost 6 bases to trimming and J lost 4 bases; unmatched junction nucleotides: 6. The CDR3 totals 14 residues. CDR3 in DNA: TGTGCCAGCAGAAGTAGGGACAGGGCCACTGAAGCTTTCTTT. Its protein product is CASRSRDRATEAFF.

This clonotype was seen only a few times. This chain connects TRBV15 to TRBJ2-1, with TRBD1 identical over 7 bases. This CDR3 region has 17 residues. The V segment lost 3 bases and the J segment 5 bases; nucleotides outside the gene matches: 13. The germline CDR1 and CDR2 sequences are LNHNV and YYDKDF (reference sequence). The CDR3 spells CATSSDRVVFQNNEQFF. The CDR3 DNA sequence: TGTGCCACCAGCAGTGACAGGGTAGTATTTCAGAACAATGAGCAGTTCTTC.

This clonotype has only a few counts. The chain couples TRBV5-1 to TRBJ2-7, with D maybe TRBD1 (5 bases). CDR1 is SGHRS and CDR2 is YFSETQ in the germline V gene. The germline V and J ends were trimmed by 4 bases and 3 bases, with 14 bases remaining between them. The CDR3 covers 14 residues. The CDR3 protein is CASSPRSTGYEQYF. The CDR3, as DNA: TGCGCCAGCAGCCCCCGAAGTACAGGCTACGAGCAGTACTTC. Using reference TRBV5-1 and TRBJ2-7 for the parts outside the CDR3, the full variable domain is KAGVTQTPRYLIKTRGQQVTLSCSPISGHRSVSWYQQTPGQGLQFLFEYFSETQRNKGNFPGRFSGRQFSNSRSEMNVSTLELGDSALYLCASSPRSTGYEQYFGPGTRLTVT.

The gene calls are TRBV5-1 and TRBJ2-3; the D call may be TRBD1 or TRBD2 (5 bases each). The CDR3 has 17 residues. Germline V gene lookup returns CDR1 SGHRS and CDR2 YFSETQ. V lost 5 bases, J lost 1 base, and 20 bases lay in between. The CDR3 here is CASSPGIMSGRTDTQYF. As DNA, the CDR3 is TGCGCCAGCAGTCCAGGGATTATGAGCGGACGCACAGATACGCAGTATTTT.

The V gene is TRBV7-2, the J gene TRBJ2-2; 8 bases are a match to TRBD2. CDR1 and CDR2 from the germline V gene are SGHTA and FQGNSA. Trimming cost V 0 bases and J 8 bases; bases outside gene matches: 17. CDR3 size: 19 residues. CDR3 amino acids: CASSLAPGLASPGVGELFF. The CDR3 nucleotides read TGTGCCAGCAGCTTAGCCCCCGGACTAGCCTCTCCTGGTGTTGGGGAGCTGTTTTTT.

The chain carries TRBV6-5 and TRBJ1-2; D unresolved. In germline, CDR1 is MNHEY, CDR2 SVGAGI. V lost 5 bases, J lost 0 bases, and 4 bases lay in between. The CDR3 spans 12 residues. In nucleotides, the CDR3 is TGTGCCAGCAGTAGATCTAACTATGGCTACACCTTC. Amino acids: CASSRSNYGYTF.

This rearrangement joins TRBV15 to TRBJ2-3; 10 nucleotides agree with TRBD2. Germline lookup yields CDR1 LNHNV and CDR2 YYDKDF (reference sequence). J lost 4 bases, V lost 0 bases, and 7 bases had no gene match. The CDR3 has 17 amino acids. The CDR3: CATSRDVGTSDPDTQYF. DNA for the CDR3: TGTGCCACCAGCAGAGATGTCGGGACTAGCGACCCAGATACGCAGTATTTT.

This clonotype was observed a handful of times. This chain connects TRBV11-2 to TRBJ2-1; 10 nucleotides agree with TRBD2. Germline CDR1 reads SGHAT; CDR2 reads FQNNGV. The V segment lost 5 bases and the J segment 9 bases; nucleotides outside the gene matches: 13. CDR3 size: 16 residues. The CDR3 DNA follows: TGTGCCAGCAGCGTCTTAGCGGGAGGCCCAACACTTGAGCAGTTCTTC. This sequence encodes CASSVLAGGPTLEQFF. The variable domain in full, completed from reference TRBV11-2 and TRBJ2-1, reads EAGVAQSPRYKIIEKRQSVAFWCNPISGHATLYWYQQILGQGPKLLIQFQNNGVVDDSQLPKDRFSAERLKGVDSTLKIQPAKLEDSAVYLCASSVLAGGPTLEQFFGPGTRLTVL.

In its sample, this clonotype was seen many times. This chain connects TRBV12-3 or TRBV12-4 to TRBJ2-2; D gene ambiguous. The V and J ends lost 6 bases and 4 bases respectively, with 9 bases between them. The CDR3 is 13 amino acids. CDR3 region: CASSLGPTGELFF. The CDR3 nucleotides are TGTGCCAGCAGCTTGGGCCCCACCGGGGAGCTGTTTTTT.

V and J are TRBV20-1 and TRBJ2-7; possible D gene TRBD2, 6 bases. CDR3 length equals 17 residues. V was shortened by 3 bases and J by 0 bases, with 21 bases between the two germline ends. Germline assignment: CDR1 DFQATT and CDR2 SNEGSKA (reference sequence). CDR3 residues: CSARAPWGGINSYEQYF. The CDR3 bases are TGCAGTGCTAGGGCCCCTTGGGGCGGGATCAACTCCTACGAGCAGTACTTC.

The V call is TRBV2, the J call TRBJ1-2, with D tentatively TRBD1 (5 bases). CDR1 SNHLY and CDR2 FYNNEI come from the germline V gene. The CDR3 covers 12 residues. V was clipped by 0 bases and J by 6 bases, with 5 bases between them. The CDR3 here is CASSEAGDGYTF. The CDR3 region has the DNA TGTGCCAGCAGTGAAGCAGGGGATGGCTACACCTTC.

This chain links TRBV7-6 with TRBJ1-1; D ambiguous. Germline V gives CDR1 SGHVS, CDR2 FNYEAQ. There are 16 residues in the CDR3. V was shortened by 0 bases and J by 0 bases, with 11 bases between the two germline ends. In nucleotides, the CDR3 is TGTGCCAGCAGCTTAGCTATAGGACGTTTGAACACTGAAGCTTTCTTT. Its protein is CASSLAIGRLNTEAFF.

V usage is TRBV19 and J usage is TRBJ2-7, with D possibly TRBD2 on 6 matching bases. Trimming took 3 bases from V and 3 from J, leaving 15 bases between them. The CDR3 loop spans 15 amino acids. Germline V gene sequence: CDR1 LNHDA, CDR2 SQIVND (reference sequence). DNA for the CDR3: TGTGCCAGTAGTATCTCCGACCAGGGAGGCTACGAGCAGTACTTC. This translates into CASSISDQGGYEQYF.